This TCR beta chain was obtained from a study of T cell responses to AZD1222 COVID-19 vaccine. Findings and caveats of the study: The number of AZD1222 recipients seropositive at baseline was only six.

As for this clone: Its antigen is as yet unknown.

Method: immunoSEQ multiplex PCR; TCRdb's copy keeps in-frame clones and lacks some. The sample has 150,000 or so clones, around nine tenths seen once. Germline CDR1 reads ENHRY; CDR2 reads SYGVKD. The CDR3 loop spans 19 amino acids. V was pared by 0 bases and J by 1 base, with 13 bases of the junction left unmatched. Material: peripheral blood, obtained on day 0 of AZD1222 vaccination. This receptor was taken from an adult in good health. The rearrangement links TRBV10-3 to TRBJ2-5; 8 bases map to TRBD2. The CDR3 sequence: CAISESITSGRGPQETQYF. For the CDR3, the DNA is TGTGCCATCAGTGAGTCGATCACAAGCGGGAGAGGGCCCCAAGAGACCCAGTACTTC.